Each of the 16 T cell receptor beta chains below was sequenced from the same sample in a study of T cell responses to AZD1222 COVID-19 vaccine. Produced via immunoSEQ multiplex PCR; TCRdb's table is partial and in-frame only. The sample has 140,000 to 150,000 clones; approximately 90% are singletons. Sequences were derived from peripheral blood, sampled on day 0 of AZD1222 vaccination. These TCRs come from an adult in good health.

The count of this clone is one. The chain has TRBV2 and TRBJ2-1; TRBD2 aligns across 14 bases. The CDR3 contains 15 residues. Germline-derived CDR1 and CDR2 are SNHLY and FYNNEI. The V and J ends lost 7 bases and 8 bases, in that order; junction bases with no gene match: 7. Written as DNA, the CDR3 is TGTGCCAGCACCCAGGGACTAGCGGGAGAATATGAGCAGTTCTTC. Translated: CASTQGLAGEYEQFF.

The chain links TRBV25-1 to TRBJ2-7, with 9 positions matching TRBD2. Trimming at V came to 10 bases and at J to 4 bases, leaving 11 bases not matched to a gene. The CDR3 runs 14 residues. Germline V CDR1 and CDR2: MGHDK, SYGVNS. In DNA, the CDR3 is TGTGCCACCTCATGGGGGCTAGCGGGATACGAGCAGTACTTC. This encodes CATSWGLAGYEQYF.

This chain links TRBV19 with TRBJ1-2; D is undetermined. V was cut by 1 base and J by 0 bases, with 6 bases left in between. The germline V gene has CDR1 LNHDA and CDR2 SQIVND (reference sequence). The CDR3 extends over 14 amino acids. For the CDR3, the DNA is TGTGCCAGTAGTATAGTGAGGTCTAACTATGGCTACACCTTC. Amino acids: CASSIVRSNYGYTF.

The rearrangement joins TRBV9 to TRBJ2-2; D is possibly TRBD1 or TRBD2 (5 bases each). V shed 4 bases and J shed 1 base, with 11 bases lying between them. In germline, CDR1 is SGDLS, CDR2 YYNGEE. CDR3 length: 15 amino acids. As DNA, the CDR3 is TGTGCCAGCAGCCCGGGGACCCGGAACACCGGGGAGCTGTTTTTT. Translation gives CASSPGTRNTGELFF.

The chain uses TRBV7-2 and TRBJ1-1; D possibly corresponds to TRBD1 (6 bases). V was cut by 6 bases and J by 10 bases, with 15 bases left in between. Per germline, CDR1 SGHTA and CDR2 FQGNSA. This CDR3 is built from 12 residues. Here the CDR3 reads CASRWDLGGAFF. In DNA form, the CDR3 reads TGTGCCAGCAGATGGGATTTAGGGGGAGCTTTCTTT.

V gene TRBV2 combines with J gene TRBJ2-7; a possible D gene is TRBD2 (6 bases). Trimming left V 3 bases short and J 0 bases short, with 12 bases between. CDR1 is SNHLY, CDR2 FYNNEI, per germline. The CDR3 extends over 15 amino acids. CDR3 amino acids: CASSEGLASSYEQYF. The DNA for the CDR3 is TGTGCCAGCAGTGAGGGGCTAGCGAGCTCCTACGAGCAGTACTTC.

The rearrangement links TRBV2 to TRBJ1-6; D ambiguous. V lost 2 bases and J 0 bases, leaving 8 bases between the germline ends. The germline CDR1 and CDR2 sequences are SNHLY and FYNNEI. There are 16 residues in the CDR3. CDR3 DNA: TGTGCCAGCAGTGAAAGGGCAAGCTCCTATAATTCACCCCTCCACTTT. It specifies CASSERASSYNSPLHF.

The genes are TRBV27 and TRBJ1-4, with TRBD1 as a possible D gene (5 bases). Per the germline V gene, CDR1 is MNHEY and CDR2 is SMNVEV (reference sequence). The V end was cut by 6 bases, the J end by 8 bases, with 19 bases between. The CDR3 covers 15 residues. This chain's CDR3 is CASRSAGGGQEKLFF. In DNA, the CDR3 is TGTGCCAGCAGGTCCGCCGGGGGGGGTCAGGAAAAACTGTTTTTT.

The chain employs TRBV19 and TRBJ2-2; D is ambiguous. CDR1 is LNHDA and CDR2 is SQIVND in the germline V gene (reference sequence). The germline V and J ends were trimmed by 4 bases and 5 bases, with 5 bases remaining between them. The CDR3 covers 12 residues. Written as DNA, the CDR3 is TGTGCCAGTAGTACGGCTACCGGGGAGCTGTTTTTT. It is translated as CASSTATGELFF.

The V call is TRBV11-2, the J call TRBJ2-7; a possible D gene is TRBD1 (7 bases). V was cut by 6 bases and J by 5 bases, with 17 bases left in between. The CDR3 extends over 14 amino acids. Germline CDR1 reads SGHAT; CDR2 reads FQNNGV. CDR3 nucleotide sequence: TGTGCCAGCAGTCAACAGACAGGGAGGAACGAGCAGTACTTC. It codes for CASSQQTGRNEQYF.

The chain couples TRBV11-3 to TRBJ2-6, with TRBD1 identical over 8 bases. This CDR3 has 20 amino acids. V was pared by 1 base and J by 2 bases, with 13 bases of the junction left unmatched. Germline CDR1 and CDR2: SGHNT and YENEEA. Here the CDR3 DNA reads TGTGCCAGCAGCTTAGGGGTGGACAGGGCCGACAGTCCTGGGGCCAACGTCCTGACTTTC. It specifies CASSLGVDRADSPGANVLTF.

V usage is TRBV27 and J usage is TRBJ2-2; no definite D call. The germline CDR1 and CDR2 sequences are MNHEY and SMNVEV (reference sequence). Trimming stripped 6 bases from V and 5 bases from J, with 13 bases between. There are 14 residues in the CDR3. CDR3 residues: CASSLDWLTGELFF. The CDR3 DNA reads as TGTGCCAGCAGCCTCGACTGGCTAACCGGGGAGCTGTTTTTT.

Concerning this clone: At the DNA level, this CDR3 is encoded by other sequences in the same sample as well. The chain couples TRBV10-1 to TRBJ1-1; D is possibly TRBD1 (5 bases). This CDR3 is 12 amino acids long. The germline V gene encodes CDR1 WNHNN and CDR2 SYGVQD (reference sequence). Trimming took off 2 bases at V and 4 bases at J, with 5 bases between the two ends. In nucleotides, the CDR3 is TGCGCCAGCAGTGAGCAGGGCACTGAAGCTTTCTTT. Translated, it gives CASSEQGTEAFF.

The genes are TRBV6-6 and TRBJ1-6; TRBD1 might be the D (5 bases). V was shortened by 7 bases and J by 7 bases, with 14 bases between the two germline ends. The CDR3 contains 14 residues. The germline CDR1 and CDR2 sequences are MNHNY and SVGAGI (reference sequence). CDR3 amino acids: CASTQGALNSPLHF. The CDR3 bases are TGTGCCAGCACCCAAGGGGCTCTCAATTCACCCCTCCACTTT.

The chain employs TRBV5-4 and TRBJ2-7; TRBD1 is a possible D gene (5 bases). V dropped 3 bases and J dropped 4 bases, with 14 bases sitting between them. The CDR3 totals 14 residues. Germline CDR1 and CDR2: SGHNT and YYREEE (reference sequence). CDR3 bases: TGTGCCAGCAGCTCCCCCACGAACAGGTACGAGCAGTACTTC. This gives the protein CASSSPTNRYEQYF.

V usage is TRBV4-3 and J usage is TRBJ2-5, with TRBD2 identical over 8 bases. This CDR3 is 17 amino acids long. Germline CDR1 LGHNA, CDR2 YSLEER. The V gene end was trimmed by 1 base and the J gene end by 4 bases; junction bases not matched to a gene: 11. The CDR3 DNA sequence: TGCGCCAGCAGCCAAGTAGGTGCAGCGGGAGCTTTAGAGACCCAGTACTTC. Its protein product is CASSQVGAAGALETQYF.